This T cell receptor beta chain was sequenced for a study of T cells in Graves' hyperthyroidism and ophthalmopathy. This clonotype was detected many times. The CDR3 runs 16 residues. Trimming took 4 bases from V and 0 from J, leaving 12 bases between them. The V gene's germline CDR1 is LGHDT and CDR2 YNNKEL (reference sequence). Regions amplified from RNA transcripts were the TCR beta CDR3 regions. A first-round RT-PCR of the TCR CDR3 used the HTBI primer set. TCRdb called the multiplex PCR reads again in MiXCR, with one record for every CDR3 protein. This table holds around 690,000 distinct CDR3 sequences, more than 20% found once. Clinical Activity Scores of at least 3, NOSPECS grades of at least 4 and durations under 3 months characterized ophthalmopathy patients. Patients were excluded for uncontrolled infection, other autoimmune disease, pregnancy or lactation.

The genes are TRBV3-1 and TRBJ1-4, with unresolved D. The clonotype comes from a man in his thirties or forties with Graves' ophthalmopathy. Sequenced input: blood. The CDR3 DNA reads TGTGCCAGCAGCCGAAAAAATCCTGCAACTAATGAAAAACTGTTTTTT. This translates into CASSRKNPATNEKLFF.